This TCR beta chain appears in the sequencing data of a study of blood T cell repertoires in COVID-19. Study at large: The cDNA or gDNA used as material had been derived from T cells, B-cell-depleted T cells, or PBMCs.

Germline CDR1 and CDR2: SGHRS and YFSETQ. CDR3 length: 15 amino acids. V lost 7 bases, J lost 0 bases, and 8 bases stayed unmatched. Measured with immunoSEQ multiplex PCR; TCRdb has only the in-frame clones, and not every one. This table holds approximately 500,000 clones, approximately 88% found once. Sequencing was done on a sample of peripheral blood. The clonotype originates from a woman between 50 and 59 years old with COVID-19, enrolled during active disease. This chain uses TRBV5-1 with TRBJ2-3; the match to TRBD1 covers 7 bases. The DNA of the CDR3 is TGCGCCAGCGGATACAGGGGATCGAGCACAGATACGCAGTATTTT. Its translation: CASGYRGSSTDTQYF.